This is a list of T cell receptor beta chains from one sample in a study of T cell responses to AZD1222 COVID-19 vaccine. Using immunoSEQ multiplex PCR, the repertoire was profiled, and TCRdb retains in-frame clones only, with some absent. The sample carries about 130,000 clones, over 80% recorded once. The specimen was peripheral blood, collected 28 days after the second AZD1222 dose. The receptors derive from an adult who received the AZD1222 COVID-19 vaccine. CDR3s include the opening cysteine and the closing phenylalanine or tryptophan. Each record gives: CDR3 protein, CDR3 DNA, D gene, J gene, V gene, clone size. A D gene is named only where the DNA matches it firmly. Only part of the rows carry a size: once, few, many, or a class if the clone is expanded.

CDR3: CASSQVRTAEQYF; DNA: TGTGCCAGCAGCCAGGTCCGAACTGCCGAGCAGTACTTC; D: NA; J: TRBJ2-7; V: TRBV14; size: NA
CDR3: CATSPQGGTDTQYF; DNA: TGTGCCACCAGTCCTCAGGGGGGCACAGATACGCAGTATTTT; D: TRBD1; J: TRBJ2-3; V: TRBV24-1; size: NA
CDR3: CASSWRGGAYNEQFF; DNA: TGTGCCAGCAGTTGGCGGGGGGGCGCCTACAATGAGCAGTTCTTC; D: TRBD2; J: TRBJ2-1; V: TRBV6-2/TRBV6-3; size: NA
CDR3: CASSQGTSGGFEQFF; DNA: TGCGCCAGCAGCCAAGGGACTAGCGGGGGGTTTGAGCAGTTCTTC; D: TRBD2; J: TRBJ2-1; V: TRBV4-1; size: NA
CDR3: CASSDRHLNTEAFF; DNA: TGTGCCAGTAGTGATAGGCATTTGAACACTGAAGCTTTCTTT; D: NA; J: TRBJ1-1; V: TRBV19; size: NA
CDR3: CASSQAGYQETQYF; DNA: TGTGCCAGCAGCCAAGCAGGGTACCAAGAGACCCAGTACTTC; D: NA; J: TRBJ2-5; V: TRBV3-1/TRBV3-2; size: NA
CDR3: CASTPMAGSNTEAFF; DNA: TGTGCCAGCACCCCTATGGCGGGGTCCAACACTGAAGCTTTCTTT; D: NA; J: TRBJ1-1; V: TRBV11-2; size: NA
CDR3: CASSSTATGGYTF; DNA: TGTGCCAGCAGCTCGACAGCAACAGGTGGCTACACCTTC; D: NA; J: TRBJ1-2; V: TRBV7-8; size: NA
CDR3: CASSLRTGSGYTF; DNA: TGTGCCAGCAGCCTCAGGACAGGGAGTGGCTACACCTTC; D: TRBD1; J: TRBJ1-2; V: TRBV3-1/TRBV3-2; size: NA
CDR3: CASSHKDTPNTEAFF; DNA: TGTGCCAGCAGCCACAAAGACACCCCGAACACTGAAGCTTTCTTT; D: NA; J: TRBJ1-1; V: TRBV4-2; size: NA
CDR3: CASSPHGRGNTEAFF; DNA: TGTGCCAGCAGTCCCCATGGTCGGGGAAACACTGAAGCTTTCTTT; D: NA; J: TRBJ1-1; V: TRBV28; size: NA
CDR3: CASSLNEGAVAGELFF; DNA: TGTGCCAGCAGCCTCAATGAGGGGGCTGTAGCCGGGGAGCTGTTTTTT; D: TRBD1; J: TRBJ2-2; V: TRBV9; size: NA
CDR3: CASSTWTSPFAGETQYF; DNA: TGTGCCAGCAGCACTTGGACTAGTCCCTTCGCGGGGGAGACCCAGTACTTC; D: TRBD2; J: TRBJ2-5; V: TRBV14; size: NA
CDR3: CASTESDRDFYGYTF; DNA: TGTGCCAGTACCGAGTCAGACAGGGACTTCTATGGCTACACCTTC; D: TRBD1; J: TRBJ1-2; V: TRBV19; size: NA
CDR3: CASSQEPSGSRNEQFF; DNA: TGCGCCAGCAGCCAAGAACCCAGCGGGAGCCGCAATGAGCAGTTCTTC; D: TRBD2; J: TRBJ2-1; V: TRBV4-3; size: NA
CDR3: CASSQLLTGNQPQHF; DNA: TGCGCCAGCAGCCAATTGTTGACAGGTAATCAGCCCCAGCATTTT; D: NA; J: TRBJ1-5; V: TRBV4-1; size: NA
CDR3: CASSRRGGTYNEQFF; DNA: TGTGCCAGCAGCCGACGTGGGGGCACCTACAATGAGCAGTTCTTC; D: NA; J: TRBJ2-1; V: TRBV11-3; size: NA
CDR3: CASSIAGSRQPQHF; DNA: TGTGCCAGTAGTATAGCAGGGTCTCGTCAGCCCCAGCATTTT; D: NA; J: TRBJ1-5; V: TRBV19; size: NA
CDR3: CASTRTGGKNEQFF; DNA: TGTGCCAGCACCCGCACGGGGGGGAAAAATGAGCAGTTCTTC; D: TRBD2; J: TRBJ2-1; V: TRBV9; size: NA
CDR3: CASSYSTGGTEAFF; DNA: TGTGCCAGCAGTTACTCGACAGGGGGCACTGAAGCTTTCTTT; D: TRBD1; J: TRBJ1-1; V: TRBV6-6; size: NA
CDR3: CASSLPPNTRPQHF; DNA: TGTGCCAGCAGTTTACCCCCGAACACAAGGCCCCAGCATTTT; D: NA; J: TRBJ1-5; V: TRBV28; size: NA
CDR3: CASRETAIGSYEQYF; DNA: TGTGCCAGCAGGGAGACGGCGATCGGTTCCTACGAGCAGTACTTC; D: NA; J: TRBJ2-7; V: TRBV7-2; size: NA
CDR3: CASSEIRALEAFF; DNA: TGCGCCAGCAGTGAGATAAGGGCCCTTGAAGCTTTCTTT; D: NA; J: TRBJ1-1; V: TRBV10-2; size: NA
CDR3: CASSPKTGGNSPLHF; DNA: TGTGCCAGCAGCCCCAAGACAGGGGGCAATTCACCCCTCCACTTT; D: TRBD1; J: TRBJ1-6; V: TRBV3-1/TRBV3-2; size: NA
CDR3: CASSYSYRGRYGYTF; DNA: TGTGCCAGCAGTTACTCGTATCGGGGCCGTTATGGCTACACCTTC; D: NA; J: TRBJ1-2; V: TRBV6-2/TRBV6-3; size: NA
CDR3: CASRLLRGANYGYTF; DNA: TGTGCCAGCAGGTTATTACGGGGAGCTAACTATGGCTACACCTTC; D: NA; J: TRBJ1-2; V: TRBV6-5; size: NA
CDR3: CASSEAEFWAGNTIYF; DNA: TGTGCCAGCAGTGAAGCGGAATTCTGGGCTGGAAACACCATATATTTT; D: NA; J: TRBJ1-3; V: TRBV6-1; size: NA
CDR3: CASTSRGSYEQYF; DNA: TGTGCCAGCACCTCGCGAGGGAGCTACGAGCAGTACTTC; D: NA; J: TRBJ2-7; V: TRBV11-3; size: NA
CDR3: CASSELLAYEQYF; DNA: TGTGCCAGCAGTGAACTTCTGGCTTACGAGCAGTACTTC; D: NA; J: TRBJ2-7; V: TRBV6-1; size: once
CDR3: CASGNRGDTGELFF; DNA: TGTGCCAGCGGAAACAGGGGGGACACCGGGGAGCTGTTTTTT; D: TRBD1; J: TRBJ2-2; V: TRBV28; size: NA
CDR3: CASSEQGFSGNTIYF; DNA: TGTGCCAGCAGTGAACAGGGTTTCTCTGGAAACACCATATATTTT; D: NA; J: TRBJ1-3; V: TRBV2; size: NA
CDR3: CASIDPQFSWEQFF; DNA: TGTGCCAGCATCGACCCCCAATTCTCTTGGGAGCAGTTCTTC; D: NA; J: TRBJ2-1; V: TRBV6-5; size: NA